This entry describes one T cell receptor (beta chain). It has no known antigen specificity. No much larger clone exists at a distance of one base, and base qualities are not known. The donors were 40 or so Caucasian individuals from Russia, aged 6 to 90 years, who were systemically healthy. Approximately 9 milliliters of peripheral blood were collected from each donor into EDTA-treated Vacutainer tubes. Ficoll-Paque density-gradient centrifugation was used to isolate PBMCs, with at least 7 million obtained per sample. Trizol reagent was used to extract total RNA from the PBMCs, yielding at least 6 micrograms per sample. Naive CD45RAhigh/CD27high T cell percentages were measured by flow cytometry on a PBMC aliquot from every donor. This sample was taken from a study of blood T cells in healthy people across ages (dated by TCRdb to the mid-2010s). Regarding the study in general: In model experiments, template switching captured roughly one uniquely barcoded TCR beta cDNA molecule for every two T cells. To avoid experimental bias, donors of different ages were spread randomly across the sequencing lanes. The donors were split into four age groups: young (average about 15 years), middle-aged (more than 35), aged (over 55) and long-lived (over 80). To track age-related changes in TCR beta repertoire diversity, the study relied on deep sequencing normalized with unique cDNA molecular identifiers. For two donors (one aged 18 to 30 and one aged 80 or older), the study analyzed two additional independent replicas of 1 million unique cDNA reads from the same blood draw. Beyond this particular receptor, the publication reports: The long-lived group showed more naive CD4+ T cells, fewer expanded clones and increased TCR diversity than the aged group, suggesting age selection. Because profiling used bulk unsorted PBMCs, naive and antigen-experienced compartments could not be compared conclusively. Estimates of total diversity based on one million sequenced T cells were regarded as lower bounds and as underestimates. Because the CMV infection status of the donors was unknown, age-related changes in expanded clonotypes may potentially have been confounded. There was a strong correlation between observed TCR beta diversity and the percentage of naive T cells measured by flow cytometry. As age increased, observed TCR beta diversity per million T cells dropped in a roughly linear way, and a significant reduction was already evident by age around 41.

Libraries were constructed by 5' RACE. Sequencing was performed on an Illumina HiSeq 2500. A second PCR of about 6 to 11 cycles was performed with a sample-barcoded 5' primer and a J-beta primer mix. Each TCR beta cDNA molecule received a unique molecular identifier from a template-switch 5' adaptor carrying 12 random nucleotides. At least 3 million CDR3-containing paired-end reads were obtained from each sample. First-strand cDNA was synthesized from all RNA with the Mint cDNA synthesis kit, primed by a TRBC-specific oligonucleotide. Following uracil-DNA glycosylase treatment, a first 18-cycle PCR with universal primers M1SS and BC2_uni_R was performed on all cDNA. In the original analysis: For normalization, 1 million high-quality reads were randomly selected from each sample, with every read carrying a distinct molecular identifier. Reads with shared molecular identifiers were discarded instead of being binned into consensus sequences. CDR3 identification, clonotype clustering and error correction used MiTCR with a Q25 quality threshold and the strictest error-elimination algorithm. Lower-bound total TCR beta diversity was estimated with a nonparametric unseen species model using Euler transformation. The public reads were reprocessed in TCRdb via fastp at Q25 and MiXCR, keeping in-frame beta chains. One record per CDR3 amino acid sequence lists the most common genes and DNA. These V and J calls originate from TCRdb's pipeline instead of the authors' own analysis. In this sample the table shows approximately 1.5 million distinct CDR3 sequences, 30% to 40% of which occur a single time. Around 11% of the sample lies in the top ten.

Taken from the germline V gene (reference sequence), the CDR1 and CDR2 loops are SEHNR and FQNEAQ. From cysteine to phenylalanine, the CDR3 is 14 amino acids long. The retained sequence is limited to the CDR3, 42 bases, with the frame set at the first base. The junction shows trimming of 7 bases on V and 6 bases on J, and the gene matches do not reach 11 bases of it. What was sequenced was blood. The sequence joins TRBV7-9 to TRBJ1-1; TRBD1 matches 7 bases in the middle. The sequence came from a woman younger than 45 in good health. The CDR3 sequence is CASTPGGDHAEAFF. DNA sequence: TGTGCCAGCACCCCAGGGGGGGACCACGCTGAAGCTTTCTTT. With all but the CDR3 taken from the reference TRBV7-9 and TRBJ1-1 genes, the full variable domain is: DTGVSQNPRHKITKRGQNVTFRCDPISEHNRLYWYRQTLGQGPEFLTYFQNEAQLEKSRLLSDRFSAERPKGSFSTLEIQRTEQGDSAMYLCASTPGGDHAEAFFGQGTRLTVV.